These 16 T cell receptor beta chains were all obtained from the same sample, sequenced in a study of PD-L1 blockade in urothelial cancer. Time point: peripheral blood 6 weeks after treatment start. Profiling relied on immunoSEQ multiplex PCR, and the TCRdb table lists in-frame clones only, not all of them. The data show some 23,000 clones, 82% seen once. The source material was PBMCs, sampled around atezolizumab (anti-PD-L1) treatment. The receptors were sampled from a man in his 70s with urothelial cancer.

V gene TRBV5-4 combines with J gene TRBJ2-2; D unresolved. The CDR3 is made up of 14 amino acids. Trimming cost V 2 bases and J 3 bases, with 8 bases left between them. The germline gives CDR1 SGHNT, CDR2 YYREEE (reference sequence). The chain's CDR3 is CASSFKSDTGELFF. Written as DNA, the CDR3 is TGTGCCAGCAGCTTCAAGTCAGACACCGGGGAGCTGTTTTTT.

The chain carries TRBV19 and TRBJ2-7, with D possibly being TRBD2 (5 bases). Per germline, CDR1 LNHDA and CDR2 SQIVND (reference sequence). The ends were cut back, 1 base at V and 4 bases at J, with 11 bases in the middle. The CDR3 loop spans 14 amino acids. CDR3 DNA: TGTGCCAGTAGTATAGCTCGACGGGGATACGAGCAGTACTTC. Protein: CASSIARRGYEQYF.

As regards this clone: A read error may produce the germline difference seen at one junction end. This chain connects TRBV11-3 to TRBJ2-1; D is unclear. The CDR3 is 15 residues long. The germline gives CDR1 SGHNT, CDR2 YENEEA. The CDR3 spells CASSLDPTSNNEQFF. CDR3 coding DNA: TGTGCCAGCAGCTTAGATCCTACCTCCAACAATGAGCAGTTCTTC.

The gene calls are TRBV14 and TRBJ2-2; D remains unclear. The CDR3 length is 14 residues. Germline values: CDR1 SGHDN, CDR2 FVKESK. The ends were cut back, 2 bases at V and 4 bases at J, with 8 bases in the middle. DNA for the CDR3: TGTGCCAGCAGCCAAATCATCGGCACCGGGGAGCTGTTTTTT. Its protein is CASSQIIGTGELFF.

V gene TRBV11-3 combines with J gene TRBJ2-3; a possible D gene is TRBD1 (6 bases). Trimming cost V 10 bases and J 3 bases, with 14 bases left between them. CDR3 length: 13 amino acids. Germline lookup yields CDR1 SGHNT and CDR2 YENEEA. The CDR3 is CATEGRGTDTQYF. The CDR3 DNA follows: TGTGCCACCGAGGGCAGGGGTACAGATACGCAGTATTTT.

This chain joins TRBV15 and TRBJ2-1; D remains unclear. Trimming took 0 bases from V and 8 from J, leaving 5 bases between them. Germline CDR1 is LNHNV and CDR2 is YYDKDF (reference sequence). This CDR3 spans 12 amino acids. In DNA, the CDR3 is TGTGCCACCAGCAGAGACTTTGATGAGCAGTTCTTC. The encoded protein is CATSRDFDEQFF. Together with reference TRBV15 and TRBJ2-1, the CDR3 gives the full variable domain: DAMVIQNPRYQVTQFGKPVTLSCSQTLNHNVMYWYQQKSSQAPKLLFHYYDKDFNNEADTPDNFQSRRPNTSFCFLDIRSPGLGDTAMYLCATSRDFDEQFFGPGTRLTVL.

V gene TRBV19 combines with J gene TRBJ2-1, with D maybe TRBD2 (6 bases). This CDR3 region has 14 residues. Germline CDR1 reads LNHDA; CDR2 reads SQIVND (reference sequence). With 8 bases removed from V and 6 bases from J, the gap between germline ends came to 17 bases. The CDR3 loop is CASSGGFPPNEQFF. CDR3 coding DNA: TGTGCCAGTTCTGGGGGGTTTCCCCCCAATGAGCAGTTCTTC.

V is TRBV30 and J is TRBJ1-5, with D hard to call. The CDR3 is made up of 13 amino acids. The V and J ends lost 1 base and 3 bases respectively, with 7 bases between them. Germline lookup yields CDR1 GTSNPN and CDR2 SVGIG (reference sequence). CDR3 in DNA: TGTGCCTGGAGTGGAGGGTACAATCAGCCCCAGCATTTT. Amino acid sequence: CAWSGGYNQPQHF. The full variable domain, completed using reference TRBV30 and TRBJ1-5, is SQTIHQWPATLVQPVGSPLSLECTVEGTSNPNLYWYRQAAGRGLQLLFYSVGIGQISSEVPQNLSASRPQDRQFILSSKKLLLSDSGFYLCAWSGGYNQPQHFGDGTRLSIL.

The chain uses TRBV9 and TRBJ2-7; 7 nucleotides line up with TRBD1. The CDR3 totals 14 residues. The V gene's germline CDR1 is SGDLS and CDR2 YYNGEE. V gave up 2 bases and J gave up 3 bases; unmatched junction bases: 5. The CDR3 nucleotides read TGTGCCAGCAGCGTCCAGACAGGGTTCTACGAGCAGTACTTC. Translation gives CASSVQTGFYEQYF. Combining the CDR3 with reference TRBV9 and TRBJ2-7 gives the whole variable domain DSGVTQTPKHLITATGQRVTLRCSPRSGDLSVYWYQQSLDQGLQFLIQYYNGEERAKGNILERFSAQQFPDLHSELNLSSLELGDSALYFCASSVQTGFYEQYFGPGTRLTVT.

The chain combines TRBV19 with TRBJ2-1; the D gene is possibly TRBD2 (6 bases). Trimming took 5 bases from V and 5 from J, leaving 19 bases between them. There are 16 residues in the CDR3. Per the germline V gene, CDR1 is LNHDA and CDR2 is SQIVND (reference sequence). CDR3 sequence (DNA): TGTGCCAGTAGTTCTGGGGAGGCGGTAACTCACAATGAGCAGTTCTTC. This encodes CASSSGEAVTHNEQFF.

This clone came up once. The chain combines TRBV6-1 with TRBJ1-1; no clear D gene. V lost 6 bases to trimming and J lost 3 bases, with 11 bases between them. The CDR3 is 13 amino acids. Germline assignment: CDR1 MNHNS and CDR2 SASEGT. The CDR3 here is CASRETRDTEAFF. The CDR3, as DNA: TGTGCCAGCAGGGAAACGAGGGACACTGAAGCTTTCTTT.

The rearrangement joins TRBV14 to TRBJ2-2, with D uncertain. From germline, CDR1 is SGHDN and CDR2 FVKESK. Trimming removed 2 bases at V and 1 base at J, with 2 bases between. The CDR3 length is 13 residues. CDR3 residues: CASSQRNTGELFF. The CDR3 region has the DNA TGTGCCAGCAGCCAACGGAACACCGGGGAGCTGTTTTTT.

There are a few counts of this clone. The V gene is TRBV18, the J gene TRBJ2-1, with D tentatively TRBD2 (7 bases). V lost 6 bases, J lost 2 bases, and 14 bases lay in between. The CDR3 runs 15 residues. CDR1 is KGHSH, CDR2 LQKENI, per germline. CDR3 DNA sequence: TGTGCCAGCTCCCGGGGGGCAGGAGCCTACAATGAGCAGTTCTTC. Amino acids: CASSRGAGAYNEQFF.

This chain links TRBV15 with TRBJ1-2; D ambiguous. Trimming stripped 2 bases from V and 3 bases from J, with 13 bases between. CDR3 length: 15 residues. Germline CDR1 is LNHNV and CDR2 is YYDKDF (reference sequence). In DNA form, the CDR3 reads TGTGCCACCAGCAGACGCCACGGGAGATACTATGGCTACACCTTC. Its translation is CATSRRHGRYYGYTF.

This chain uses TRBV10-3 with TRBJ2-3, with TRBD2 matching 11 bases. Germline CDR1 is ENHRY and CDR2 is SYGVKD. The CDR3 is 17 amino acids. V trimming: 6 bases; J trimming: 7 bases; junction bases outside the gene matches: 15. This CDR3 is CAISLMPLAGETYTQYF. CDR3 sequence (DNA): TGTGCCATCAGCCTAATGCCACTAGCGGGAGAGACTTATACGCAGTATTTT.

This chain connects TRBV7-6 to TRBJ2-2, with a tentative D call TRBD1 (5 bases). This CDR3 has 16 residues. Germline CDR1 and CDR2: SGHVS and FNYEAQ. The V gene lost 4 bases and the J gene lost 5 bases, with 17 bases spanning the gap. The CDR3 DNA reads TGTGCCAGCAGCTATCAGGGTTATCAGGGTACCGGGGAGCTGTTTTTT. Translating it yields CASSYQGYQGTGELFF.